The source of this TCR beta chain is a study of stem cell transplantation in POMP-related autoinflammatory disease. Study in general: Before transplant: CD4+ naive skewing, low CD8+ proportions, reduced cytokine secretion.

Trimming shortened V by 2 bases and J by 7 bases, and 30 bases separated the two germline ends. The V gene's germline CDR1 is LNHNV and CDR2 YYDKDF (reference sequence). There are 21 residues in the CDR3. Some clones are missing from TCRdb's copy, which holds only in-frame ones; the method was immunoSEQ multiplex PCR. The table includes thousands of clones, 88% detected once. The clonotype originates from a human patient with POMP-related autoinflammation and immune dysregulation (PRAID). A share of the T cells may be of graft donor origin. The rearrangement uses TRBV15 and TRBJ1-6; D might be TRBD1 (6 bases). Material: CD8+ T cells from PBMCs, obtained after stem cell transplantation. CDR3 sequence: CATSRNGRGWNRAVLNSPLHF. The CDR3 DNA reads TGTGCCACCAGCAGAAACGGACGGGGGTGGAACAGGGCGGTGTTGAATTCACCCCTCCACTTT.